The rows below give T cell receptor beta chains drawn from one sample of a study of PD-1 blockade in mismatch repair-deficient tumors. Using immunoSEQ multiplex PCR, the repertoire was profiled, and TCRdb retains in-frame clones only, with some absent. Of more than 85,000 clones listed, 70% to 85% are singletons. Sample: peripheral blood, taken roughly 35 weeks after starting pembrolizumab. These receptors originate from an adult with mismatch repair-deficient cancer. Each CDR3 is given with its conserved first and last residue. Each record gives: clone size, J gene, D gene, V gene, CDR3 DNA, CDR3 protein. The D gene is left open where the match is weak. Expanded clones get a size class; other rows say once, few or many, or leave the size out.

clone_size: .
j_call: TRBJ1-5
d_call: TRBD1
v_call: TRBV7-9
cdr3_nt: TGTGCCAGCAGCCCGACAGGGCTCAGCAATCAGCCCCAGCATTTT
cdr3_aa: CASSPTGLSNQPQHF

clone_size: .
j_call: TRBJ1-1
d_call: .
v_call: TRBV7-2
cdr3_nt: TGTGCCAGCAGTCTAACCACCTACACTGAAGCTTTCTTT
cdr3_aa: CASSLTTYTEAFF

clone_size: once
j_call: TRBJ2-3
d_call: .
v_call: TRBV7-9
cdr3_nt: TGTGCCAGCAGCCCGCCCGTCCTAGGGACAGATACGCAGTATTTT
cdr3_aa: CASSPPVLGTDTQYF

clone_size: .
j_call: TRBJ2-2
d_call: TRBD2
v_call: TRBV11-3
cdr3_nt: TGTGCCAGCAGCACTAGGACTAGCCCAATGAACACCGGGGAGCTGTTTTTT
cdr3_aa: CASSTRTSPMNTGELFF

clone_size: .
j_call: TRBJ2-7
d_call: TRBD2
v_call: TRBV9
cdr3_nt: TGTGCCAGCAGCGTCGGGACTATCGACGAGCAGTACTTC
cdr3_aa: CASSVGTIDEQYF

clone_size: .
j_call: TRBJ2-7
d_call: .
v_call: TRBV5-6
cdr3_nt: TGTGCCAGCAGCCCAGGGACACTCGAGCAGTACTTC
cdr3_aa: CASSPGTLEQYF

clone_size: .
j_call: TRBJ1-1
d_call: .
v_call: TRBV14
cdr3_nt: TGTGCCAGCAGCCAGGGCGTAGTTAGGGGTGAAACTGAAGCTTTCTTT
cdr3_aa: CASSQGVVRGETEAFF

clone_size: .
j_call: TRBJ2-2
d_call: TRBD2
v_call: TRBV6-1
cdr3_nt: TGTGCCAGCAGTGAATTTGCGGGAGAAACCCACTTTTTCGCCGGGGAGCTGTTTTTT
cdr3_aa: CASSEFAGETHFFAGELFF

clone_size: .
j_call: TRBJ1-2
d_call: .
v_call: TRBV5-6
cdr3_nt: TGTGCCAGCAGCCGAACAGCTACGGGAGGCTACACCTTC
cdr3_aa: CASSRTATGGYTF

clone_size: .
j_call: TRBJ1-5
d_call: TRBD1
v_call: TRBV19
cdr3_nt: TGTGCCAGTAATTACCAGGGGGTTGTTCAGCCCCAGCATTTT
cdr3_aa: CASNYQGVVQPQHF